These 19 T cell receptor beta chains were sequenced from one sample in a study of shared clonotypes between healthy human individuals. The table came from immunoSEQ multiplex PCR; TCRdb's copy has only in-frame clones and leaves some out. Among around 1,100,000 clones listed, around three quarters were seen once. Sequenced: memory CD4+ T cells from PBMCs. Subset reported: CD45RA-negative fraction. Receptor source: a man between 18 and 29 years old in good health. Some clones in this sample may be carry-over from other donors' samples.

V is TRBV29-1 and J is TRBJ1-4; 7 bases are shared with TRBD1. CDR3 length: 15 residues. J was trimmed by 8 bases and V by 0 bases; bases with no gene match: 9. The germline V gene encodes CDR1 SQVTM and CDR2 ANQGSEA. Here the CDR3 DNA reads TGCAGCGTTGAAGAACCCCGACAGGGACGGGAAAAACTGTTTTTT. It encodes CSVEEPRQGREKLFF.

Turning to this clone: The sample carries other DNA sequences with the same CDR3. V is TRBV5-4 and J is TRBJ1-4; TRBD1 agrees at 9 bases. The V gene's germline CDR1 is SGHNT and CDR2 YYREEE (reference sequence). CDR3 size: 15 residues. The V gene end was trimmed by 4 bases and the J gene end by 5 bases; junction bases not matched to a gene: 6. For the CDR3, the DNA is TGTGCCAGCAGCCCGGGACAGGGCCCCAATGAAAAACTGTTTTTT. Amino acid sequence: CASSPGQGPNEKLFF. Combining the CDR3 with reference TRBV5-4 and TRBJ1-4 gives the whole variable domain ETGVTQSPTHLIKTRGQQVTLRCSSQSGHNTVSWYQQALGQGPQFIFQYYREEENGRGNFPPRFSGLQFPNYSSELNVNALELDDSALYLCASSPGQGPNEKLFFGSGTQLSVL.

The CDR3 reads CSVGRAKETQYF. As DNA, the CDR3 is TGCAGCGTTGGCAGGGCTAAAGAGACCCAGTACTTC. The chain is built from TRBV29-1 and TRBJ2-5; perhaps TRBD1 as D (5 bases). Germline lookup yields CDR1 SQVTM and CDR2 ANQGSEA. This CDR3 has 12 amino acids. V lost 4 bases and J 3 bases, leaving 9 bases between the germline ends. Full variable domain (outside the CDR3, taken from reference TRBV29-1 and TRBJ2-5): SAVISQKPSRDICQRGTSLTIQCQVDSQVTMMFWYRQQPGQSLTLIATANQGSEATYESGFVIDKFPISRPNLTFSTLTVSNMSPEDSSIYLCSVGRAKETQYFGPGTRLLVL.

The chain uses TRBV7-2 and TRBJ2-2; maybe TRBD2 (5 bases). CDR1 SGHTA and CDR2 FQGNSA come from the germline V gene. The CDR3 has 13 residues. The germline V and J ends were trimmed by 4 bases and 4 bases, with 7 bases remaining between them. The CDR3 reads CASSSGGTGELFF. CDR3 sequence (DNA): TGTGCCAGCAGCTCCGGAGGCACCGGGGAGCTGTTTTTT.

The V and J genes are TRBV21-1 and TRBJ2-7; the D call of TRBD1 is as the table states it, not checked on the DNA. TRBV21-1 is shown as a pseudogene. CDR3 length: 18 residues. The CDR3 DNA is TGTGCCAGCAGCCACCCTTGGGGGAGGGACAGGGCCCCCTACGAGCAGTACTTC. The encoded protein is CASSHPWGRDRAPYEQYF.

The chain uses TRBV13 and TRBJ1-1; the match to TRBD1 covers 7 bases. Trimming removed 5 bases from V and 1 base from J; junction bases left unmatched: 4. The CDR3 covers 14 residues. From germline, CDR1 is PRHDT and CDR2 FYEKMQ (reference sequence). CDR3 residues: CASSQGGTNTEAFF. CDR3 nucleotide sequence: TGTGCCAGCAGCCAGGGGGGAACGAACACTGAAGCTTTCTTT.

This chain uses TRBV21-1 with TRBJ1-4; no check of the table's D call, TRBD1, against the DNA was made. TRBV21-1 is a recognized pseudogene. The CDR3 is 17 amino acids. CDR3 residues: CASSSRQGRPSNEKLFF. The CDR3, as DNA: TGTGCCAGCAGCTCACGGCAGGGCAGACCATCTAATGAAAAACTGTTTTTT.

V usage is TRBV28 and J usage is TRBJ1-1; possible D gene TRBD1, 5 bases. This CDR3 comprises 20 residues. The V gene's germline CDR1 is MDHEN and CDR2 SYDVKM. The V end lost 3 bases, the J end lost 0 bases, and 26 bases lay between the germline ends. In DNA form, the CDR3 reads TGTGCCAGCAGTTTGTTTGAGGGTTTGTCAGGGATGGGAATGAACACTGAAGCTTTCTTT. Its protein is CASSLFEGLSGMGMNTEAFF.

As to this clone: Within the sample, other DNA sequences also encode this same CDR3. CDR3 bases: TGCGCCAGCAGCTTGGATGGCTCTGGAAACACCATATATTTT. Translated: CASSLDGSGNTIYF. The chain has TRBV5-1 and TRBJ1-3; D unresolved. The CDR3 has 14 amino acids. V dropped 0 bases and J dropped 0 bases, with 4 bases sitting between them. Germline CDR1 SGHRS, CDR2 YFSETQ. Filled out from reference TRBV5-1 and TRBJ1-3, the complete variable domain reads KAGVTQTPRYLIKTRGQQVTLSCSPISGHRSVSWYQQTPGQGLQFLFEYFSETQRNKGNFPGRFSGRQFSNSRSEMNVSTLELGDSALYLCASSLDGSGNTIYFGEGSWLTVV.

The chain recombines TRBV11-2 with TRBJ2-7; D is unclear. The CDR3 has 15 amino acids. In germline, CDR1 is SGHAT, CDR2 FQNNGV. Between the trimmed V and J ends, which lost 2 bases and 6 bases, there was a span of 17 bases. The CDR3 DNA is TGTGCCAGCAGCTTACTACCCGACACCGTTGGCGAGCAGTACTTC. Protein: CASSLLPDTVGEQYF.

The V call is TRBV29-1, the J call TRBJ2-2; 7 positions agree with TRBD2. The length of the CDR3 is 13 residues. Looked up from germline, CDR1 is SQVTM and CDR2 is ANQGSEA. J lost 6 bases, V lost 4 bases, and 5 bases had no gene match. CDR3 residues: CSVAGGIAGELFF. CDR3 in DNA: TGCAGCGTTGCGGGGGGAATCGCCGGGGAGCTGTTTTTT.

The genes are TRBV27 and TRBJ2-1; D might be TRBD2 (5 bases). Trimming left V 5 bases short and J 3 bases short, with 17 bases between. The germline V gene encodes CDR1 MNHEY and CDR2 SMNVEV (reference sequence). The CDR3 sequence is 16 residues long. The CDR3 sequence is CASSRAGGSIYNEQFF. In nucleotides, the CDR3 is TGTGCCAGCAGTAGGGCGGGCGGGTCCATCTACAATGAGCAGTTCTTC.

The gene calls are TRBV11-2 and TRBJ2-4; the D is unclear. Germline CDR1 and CDR2: SGHAT and FQNNGV. The V end was cut by 1 base, the J end by 3 bases, with 10 bases between. There are 15 residues in the CDR3. This CDR3 is CASSLVVNGKNIQYF. Here the CDR3 DNA reads TGTGCCAGCAGCTTAGTAGTAAACGGCAAAAACATTCAGTACTTC.

The chain couples TRBV19 to TRBJ2-3; tentatively, D is TRBD2 (6 bases). This CDR3 is 16 amino acids long. Trimming removed 5 bases from V and 2 bases from J, with 17 bases in between. Germline CDR1 and CDR2: LNHDA and SQIVND (reference sequence). This chain's CDR3 is CASSSSWRDNTDTQYF. CDR3 in DNA: TGTGCCAGTAGTTCCTCGTGGCGGGATAACACAGATACGCAGTATTTT.

The chain carries TRBV5-5 and TRBJ2-7, with 11 nucleotides matching TRBD2. This CDR3 has 17 residues. V dropped 6 bases and J dropped 1; count of bases not matched to a gene: 12. Germline CDR1 reads SGHKS; CDR2 reads YYEKEE (reference sequence). The CDR3 DNA follows: TGTGCCAGCACCAAAGAGCCCGGGACTAGCGGTTCCTACGAGCAGTACTTC. This encodes CASTKEPGTSGSYEQYF.

This clone was counted between two and nine times. V gene TRBV5-6 combines with J gene TRBJ2-3; 13 bases fit TRBD2. Per germline, CDR1 SGHDT and CDR2 YYEEEE. V dropped 4 bases and J dropped 4; count of bases not matched to a gene: 3. This CDR3 has 15 amino acids. CDR3 residues: CASSILAGGSDTQYF. For the CDR3, the DNA is TGTGCCAGCAGCATACTAGCGGGAGGGTCAGATACGCAGTATTTT.

The chain couples TRBV2 to TRBJ2-3; no clear D. The CDR3 consists of 14 residues. V dropped 7 bases and J dropped 0 bases, with 11 bases sitting between them. Germline-derived CDR1 and CDR2 are SNHLY and FYNNEI. The CDR3 spells CASKEMPSTDTQYF. DNA of the CDR3: TGTGCCAGCAAAGAGATGCCTAGCACAGATACGCAGTATTTT.

V usage is TRBV29-1 and J usage is TRBJ2-5, with TRBD1 matching over 7 bases. Germline V gene lookup returns CDR1 SQVTM and CDR2 ANQGSEA. With V trimmed by 8 bases and J by 4 bases, 4 bases remained unmatched. CDR3 length: 11 residues. For the CDR3, the DNA is TGCAGCCTTTGGGACAGAGAGACCCAGTACTTC. Its protein product is CSLWDRETQYF.

This clone occurred once. In the same sample, other DNA sequences code for this CDR3. CDR3 protein: CASSPRLAGQETQYF. The CDR3 bases are TGTGCCAGCTCACCACGCCTAGCGGGCCAAGAGACCCAGTACTTC. V and J are TRBV18 and TRBJ2-5; 8 bases are a match to TRBD2. V shed 1 base and J 1 base; nucleotides not matched to a gene: 2. CDR1 KGHSH and CDR2 LQKENI come from the germline V gene. CDR3 length: 15 residues.